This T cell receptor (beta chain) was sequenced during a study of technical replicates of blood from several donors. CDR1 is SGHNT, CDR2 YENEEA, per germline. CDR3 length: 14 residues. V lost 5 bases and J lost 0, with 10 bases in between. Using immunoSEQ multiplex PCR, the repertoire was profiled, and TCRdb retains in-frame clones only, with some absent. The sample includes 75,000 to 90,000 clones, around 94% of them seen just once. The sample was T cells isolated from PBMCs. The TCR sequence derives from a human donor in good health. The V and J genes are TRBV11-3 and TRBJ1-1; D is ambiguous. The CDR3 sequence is CASSHVGVNTEAFF. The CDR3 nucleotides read TGTGCCAGCAGCCATGTCGGGGTGAACACTGAAGCTTTCTTT.